This paragraph covers one T cell receptor (beta chain) sequence. Its antigen is unknown. The protocol was immunoSEQ multiplex PCR, while the TCRdb copy is restricted to in-frame clones and leaves out a portion. The table shows roughly 160,000 clones, with 92% occurring only once. These data belong to a study of T cell responses to AZD1222 COVID-19 vaccine. The CDR3 sequence is 18 residues long. Trimming shortened V by 4 bases and J by 0 bases, and 19 bases separated the two germline ends. CDR1 SNHLY and CDR2 FYNNEI come from the germline V gene. General observations from the study: Repertoires were sampled only after the peak T cell response.

The study pooled second doses at about 4 or about 12 weeks. The sequencing here drew on peripheral blood, taken 28 days after the second AZD1222 dose. The receptor comes from an adult who received the AZD1222 COVID-19 vaccine. The genes are TRBV2 and TRBJ2-1, with D possibly being TRBD2 (7 bases). CDR3 sequence: CASSGIVRGLSSYNEQFF. In DNA, the CDR3 is TGTGCCAGCAGTGGGATAGTGCGGGGGCTCAGCTCCTACAATGAGCAGTTCTTC.